Shown below are 27 T cell receptor beta chains from a single sample sequenced in a study of CD4 and CD8 cells across lung adenocarcinoma regions. A single record per CDR3 protein comes from TCRdb applying MiXCR to the PCR reads. Counted here are 3,600 or so distinct CDR3 sequences, approximately 63% occurring once; the ten biggest clones make up roughly 20%. Specimen: CD4+ T cells from the margin of a lung tumor. The receptors were sampled from a male donor with lung adenocarcinoma. The CD4 and CD8 labels of this study may be unreliable.

V gene TRBV6-1 combines with J gene TRBJ2-3; D unresolved. The CDR3 sequence is 15 residues long. Germline V gene sequence: CDR1 MNHNS, CDR2 SASEGT. The V end lost 2 bases, the J end lost 0 bases, and 9 bases lay between the germline ends. CDR3 region: CASSEQPHSTDTQYF. CDR3 coding DNA: TGTGCCAGCAGTGAACAGCCGCATAGCACAGATACGCAGTATTTT.

The chain carries TRBV5-1 and TRBJ2-3; tentative D call: TRBD2 (5 bases). V was cut by 0 bases and J by 3 bases, with 5 bases left in between. There are 13 residues in the CDR3. The V gene's germline CDR1 is SGHRS and CDR2 YFSETQ. CDR3 region: CASSLAGTDTQYF. DNA for the CDR3: TGCGCCAGCAGCTTGGCGGGAACAGATACGCAGTATTTT.

The chain joins TRBV11-3 to TRBJ2-5, with 8 bases identical to TRBD2. The better agreement between TRBJ2-7 and the DNA end casts doubt on the J call. This CDR3 is built from 15 residues. CDR1 and CDR2 (germline): SGHNT, YENEEA. The CDR3 DNA is TGTGCCAGCAGCCTCATGATAGCGGGAAGGGACGAGCAGTACTTC. This sequence encodes CASSLMIAGRDEQYF.

By sample share, this clonotype is large. The J gene is TRBJ1-2, the V gene TRBV6-1, with a possible D match to TRBD1 (5 bases). The CDR3 length is 16 residues. Trimming shortened V by 1 base and J by 1 base, and 13 bases separated the two germline ends. CDR1 and CDR2 from the germline V gene are MNHNS and SASEGT. CDR3 bases: TGTGCCAGCAGTGAAGAGGGGCACTCCTTTAACTATGGCTACACCTTC. As protein: CASSEEGHSFNYGYTF.

This clonotype was seen more than once but under ten times. The gene calls are TRBV6-5 and TRBJ2-5, with 11 bases fitting TRBD2. From germline, CDR1 is MNHEY and CDR2 SVGAGI. This CDR3 spans 15 amino acids. V trimming: 6 bases; J trimming: 5 bases; junction bases outside the gene matches: 8. The CDR3 DNA follows: TGTGCCAGCAGACTCGGATTAGCGGGAGGGGAGACCCAGTACTTC. This gives the protein CASRLGLAGGETQYF.

The table lists this clonotype with a few counts. The rearrangement links TRBV7-8 to TRBJ2-1; D call uncertain. Germline CDR1 is SGHVS and CDR2 is FQNEAQ. The CDR3 loop spans 14 amino acids. Trimming removed 7 bases from V and 8 bases from J, with 18 bases in between. CDR3 in DNA: TGTGCCAGCACCGATCGACCCAGGTTTTATGAGCAGTTCTTC. Amino acid sequence: CASTDRPRFYEQFF.

The chain is built from TRBV7-9 and TRBJ2-4; a weak D match, TRBD1 (5 bases). Between the trimmed V and J ends, which lost 1 base and 0 bases, there was a span of 10 bases. Germline loops: CDR1 SEHNR, CDR2 FQNEAQ (reference sequence). This CDR3 has 16 residues. This chain's CDR3 is CASSLGAGLAKNIQYF. Written as DNA, the CDR3 is TGTGCCAGCAGCTTAGGAGCAGGGCTAGCCAAAAACATTCAGTACTTC.

The chain is built from TRBV6-1 and TRBJ2-5; a possible D gene is TRBD2 (5 bases). The CDR3 loop spans 16 amino acids. Trimming removed 7 bases from V and 2 bases from J, with 20 bases in between. Germline lookup yields CDR1 MNHNS and CDR2 SASEGT. The CDR3 here is CASNARERMGQETQYF. The CDR3 coding sequence is TGTGCCAGCAACGCAAGGGAGAGGATGGGGCAAGAGACCCAGTACTTC.

The chain links TRBV6-1 to TRBJ2-7, with 7 nucleotides matching TRBD1. V lost 4 bases, J lost 2 bases, and 5 bases stayed unmatched. CDR1 is MNHNS, CDR2 SASEGT, per germline. The CDR3 covers 14 residues. DNA of the CDR3: TGTGCCAGCAGTGTATACAGGGGCGCCTACGAGCAGTACTTC. Translating it yields CASSVYRGAYEQYF.

The chain combines TRBV25-1 with TRBJ2-1, with a tentative D call TRBD1 (5 bases). Looked up from germline, CDR1 is MGHDK and CDR2 is SYGVNS. This CDR3 is built from 15 residues. Deletions cut 3 bases from V and 2 bases from J, with 11 bases between. CDR3: CASSEAGQTYNEQFF. As DNA, the CDR3 is TGTGCCAGCAGTGAGGCAGGGCAGACCTACAATGAGCAGTTCTTC.

This clonotype has only one observation. The rearrangement joins TRBV6-1 to TRBJ2-1; D possibly uses TRBD1 or TRBD2 (5 bases each). This CDR3 has 16 amino acids. Germline CDR1 MNHNS, CDR2 SASEGT. Trimming shortened V by 3 bases and J by 0 bases, and 12 bases separated the two germline ends. As DNA, the CDR3 is TGTGCCAGCAGTGATCCATCGGGGACCTCCTACAATGAGCAGTTCTTC. Amino acid sequence: CASSDPSGTSYNEQFF.

The table lists this clonotype with a few counts. The chain combines TRBV6-1 with TRBJ2-7, with D unclear. Germline values: CDR1 MNHNS, CDR2 SASEGT. The CDR3 loop spans 12 amino acids. Trimming removed 7 bases from V and 3 bases from J, with 10 bases in between. In nucleotides, the CDR3 is TGTGCCAGCACGTGGCGCCGCTACGAGCAGTACTTC. It translates to CASTWRRYEQYF.

Only a few counts were recorded for this clonotype. This rearrangement joins TRBV6-1 to TRBJ2-1; D is undetermined. With 3 bases removed from V and 5 bases from J, the gap between germline ends came to 5 bases. The CDR3 runs to 12 residues. Germline V gives CDR1 MNHNS, CDR2 SASEGT. Here the CDR3 reads CASSDFDNEQFF. CDR3 coding DNA: TGTGCCAGCAGTGACTTCGACAATGAGCAGTTCTTC.

The rearrangement joins TRBV11-2 to TRBJ2-2; D possibly uses TRBD1 or TRBD2 (5 bases each). The V end lost 2 bases, the J end lost 4 bases, and 11 bases lay between the germline ends. Germline lookup yields CDR1 SGHAT and CDR2 FQNNGV. CDR3 length: 15 residues. The CDR3: CASSLRGAGTGELFF. As DNA, the CDR3 is TGTGCCAGCAGCTTAAGAGGGGCTGGCACCGGGGAGCTGTTTTTT.

The chain joins TRBV6-1 to TRBJ2-2; the D is unclear. Germline CDR1 is MNHNS and CDR2 is SASEGT. This CDR3 region has 14 residues. V was cut by 1 base and J by 1 base, with 4 bases left in between. Here the CDR3 DNA reads TGTGCCAGCAGTGAAGAAGTGAACACCGGGGAGCTGTTTTTT. It specifies CASSEEVNTGELFF.

The genes are TRBV20-1 and TRBJ2-1; 16 nucleotides line up with TRBD2. The better agreement between TRBJ2-5 and the DNA end casts doubt on the J call. The CDR3 is 18 residues long. Germline lookup yields CDR1 DFQATT and CDR2 SNEGSKA (reference sequence). As DNA, the CDR3 is TGCAGTGCTTTACCCGGGACTAGCGGGAGGGGCTTAAAAGAGACCCAGTACTTC. Translating gives CSALPGTSGRGLKETQYF.

About this clonotype: Since no conserved phenylalanine or tryptophan closes the CDR3, a read error is the likely cause. Because the CDR3's place on the DNA is in doubt, the DNA is left out and the CDR3 is given as listed by TCRdb. This rearrangement joins TRBV7-1 to TRBJ2-1. TRBV7-1 is reported as an ORF; its role is uncertain. The length of the CDR3 is 8 amino acids, counting both ends. This CDR3 reads CAQQLIEN.

The J gene is TRBJ2-7, the V gene TRBV6-1; D remains ambiguous. Trimming cost V 2 bases and J 2 bases, with 7 bases left between them. The germline V gene has CDR1 MNHNS and CDR2 SASEGT. The CDR3 is 13 residues long. The chain's CDR3 is CASSENVPYEQYF. The CDR3 coding sequence is TGTGCCAGCAGTGAAAACGTCCCCTACGAGCAGTACTTC.

This clonotype has only a few counts. This chain connects TRBV4-3 to TRBJ1-2; possible D gene TRBD1, 6 bases. V was cut by 0 bases and J by 2 bases, with 22 bases left in between. The CDR3 is 19 amino acids. In germline, CDR1 is LGHNA, CDR2 YSLEER. CDR3 nucleotide sequence: TGCGCCAGCAGCCAAGATCCACCTTGGCTAAGGGACAAAAACTATGGCTACACCTTC. Translated: CASSQDPPWLRDKNYGYTF.

The chain carries TRBV4-1 and TRBJ2-5, with 8 bases lining up with TRBD1. With V trimmed by 3 bases and J by 5 bases, 8 bases remained unmatched. Germline V gene lookup returns CDR1 MGHRA and CDR2 YSYEKL. The CDR3 has 15 amino acids. CDR3 nucleotides: TGCGCCAGCAGCCAGGAAGACAGGGGTGGGGAGACCCAGTACTTC. Amino acid sequence: CASSQEDRGGETQYF.

The chain is built from TRBV6-5 and TRBJ2-5; 9 nucleotides agree with TRBD2. The DNA matches TRBJ2-7 better at its end, which makes the J call doubtful. The length of the CDR3 is 14 residues. CDR1 is MNHEY, CDR2 SVGAGI, per germline. CDR3 bases: TGTGCCAGCAGCTTAGCGGGGGATTCCTACGAGCAGTACTTC. It specifies CASSLAGDSYEQYF.

The chain joins TRBV6-1 to TRBJ1-2; 10 positions match TRBD1. V trimming: 7 bases; J trimming: 2 bases; junction bases outside the gene matches: 4. The CDR3 covers 14 residues. Germline lookup yields CDR1 MNHNS and CDR2 SASEGT. The CDR3 is CASNRDRGNYGYTF. CDR3 nucleotides: TGTGCCAGCAACCGGGACAGGGGCAACTATGGCTACACCTTC.

The chain is built from TRBV6-1 and TRBJ2-3; D is ambiguous. Germline V gene data show CDR1 as MNHNS and CDR2 as SASEGT. The CDR3 totals 13 residues. V gave up 1 base and J gave up 6 bases, with 8 bases separating them. CDR3 residues: CASSEGVPDTQYF. The CDR3 DNA is TGTGCCAGCAGTGAAGGGGTGCCGGATACGCAGTATTTT.

The CDR3, as DNA: TGTGCCAGCAGCTCCCAAACTAGCGGGGAGCAGTTCTTC. Its protein is CASSSQTSGEQFF. V gene TRBV7-3 combines with J gene TRBJ2-1, with TRBD2 identical over 9 bases. This CDR3 is 13 amino acids long. The ends lost 4 bases at V and 10 bases at J; junction bases unmatched: 5. CDR1 is SGHTA and CDR2 is FQGTGA in the germline V gene.

The V and J genes are TRBV6-1 and TRBJ1-1, with 9 nucleotides matching TRBD1. CDR1 and CDR2 from the germline V gene are MNHNS and SASEGT. The CDR3 runs 14 residues. The V gene end was trimmed by 2 bases and the J gene end by 7 bases; junction bases not matched to a gene: 5. The CDR3 bases are TGTGCCAGCAGTGAAATACAGGGGGCGGGTGAAGCTTTCTTT. Translation gives CASSEIQGAGEAFF.

V usage is TRBV7-2 and J usage is TRBJ2-3; the D gene is possibly TRBD1 (5 bases). CDR3 size: 15 residues. Germline lookup yields CDR1 SGHTA and CDR2 FQGNSA. Trimming shortened V by 6 bases and J by 2 bases, and 15 bases separated the two germline ends. CDR3 sequence (DNA): TGTGCCAGCAGTCGAAGGACAAACCCCACAGATACGCAGTATTTT. This translates into CASSRRTNPTDTQYF.

There are a few counts of this clonotype. This chain connects TRBV7-2 to TRBJ2-5; D not resolved. V was trimmed by 4 bases and J by 2 bases, leaving 14 bases between them. CDR1 SGHTA and CDR2 FQGNSA come from the germline V gene. This CDR3 comprises 15 residues. CDR3 residues: CASSWTEGQQETQYF. The CDR3 nucleotides read TGTGCCAGCAGCTGGACCGAAGGGCAGCAAGAGACCCAGTACTTC.